This passage covers 9 T cell receptor beta chains from one sample sequenced in a study of T cell responses to AZD1222 COVID-19 vaccine. Sequencing used immunoSEQ multiplex PCR; TCRdb keeps in-frame clones, though not all of them. The repertoire includes about 72,000 clones, nearly 90% of them detected once, and under 30% sits in the top ten. Sequenced here: peripheral blood, sampled 28 days after the second AZD1222 dose. Source of these receptors: an adult who received the AZD1222 COVID-19 vaccine.

The rearrangement links TRBV5-1 to TRBJ2-1; 9 nucleotides match TRBD1. V shed 2 bases, J shed 2 bases, and the junction held 2 bases outside the gene matches. CDR1 is SGHRS, CDR2 YFSETQ, per germline. The CDR3 runs 15 residues. Here the CDR3 DNA reads TGCGCCAGCAGCTTTCGACAGGGGGCCTACAATGAGCAGTTCTTC. As protein: CASSFRQGAYNEQFF.

The chain has TRBV3-1 (or the pseudogene TRBV3-2) and TRBJ2-7, with 8 bases fitting TRBD2. The germline gives CDR1 LGHDT, CDR2 YNNKEL (reference sequence). The ends lost 6 bases at V and 2 bases at J; junction bases unmatched: 9. This CDR3 contains 15 residues. CDR3 sequence (DNA): TGTGCCAGCAGTCCCGGACTAGCCCCTACCTACGAGCAGTACTTC. Its protein is CASSPGLAPTYEQYF.

This clone was counted between two and nine times. The gene calls are TRBV2 and TRBJ2-5; TRBD2 is a possible D gene (5 bases). This CDR3 has 14 residues. The germline V and J ends were trimmed by 3 bases and 7 bases, with 15 bases remaining between them. Germline V lookup: CDR1 SNHLY, CDR2 FYNNEI. CDR3 sequence: CASSEDSLYGTQYF. CDR3 bases: TGTGCCAGCAGTGAGGACTCTCTCTACGGGACCCAGTACTTC.

The rearrangement joins TRBV20-1 to TRBJ1-2; D unresolved. Germline V CDR1 and CDR2: DFQATT, SNEGSKA (reference sequence). CDR3 length: 13 amino acids. Trimming took off 3 bases at V and 6 bases at J, with 14 bases between the two ends. This CDR3 reads CSASAEGSDGYTF. CDR3 DNA: TGCAGTGCTAGTGCCGAGGGTAGTGATGGCTACACCTTC.

The chain couples TRBV21-1 to TRBJ1-5. TRBV21-1 has pseudogene status. There are 14 residues in the CDR3. The CDR3, as DNA: TGTGCCAGCACCCAGGGAGATCCAGGTCAGCCCCAGCATTTT. It encodes CASTQGDPGQPQHF.

This chain joins TRBV5-1 and TRBJ2-2; D not certain. The V gene lost 2 bases and the J gene lost 4 bases, with 9 bases spanning the gap. Germline-derived CDR1 and CDR2 are SGHRS and YFSETQ. The length of the CDR3 is 14 residues. This CDR3 reads CASSLGQLTGELFF. DNA of the CDR3: TGCGCCAGCAGCTTAGGCCAGCTCACCGGGGAGCTGTTTTTT.

The chain links TRBV7-9 to TRBJ1-6; D is possibly TRBD1 (6 bases). The length of the CDR3 is 13 residues. V lost 5 bases, J lost 7 bases, and 9 bases lay in between. The germline V gene encodes CDR1 SEHNR and CDR2 FQNEAQ (reference sequence). Here the CDR3 DNA reads TGTGCCAGCAGCCAGGGGTGGAATTCACCCCTCCACTTT. Protein product: CASSQGWNSPLHF.

The chain recombines TRBV21-1 with TRBJ2-1; TRBD1, the D gene given by the table, was not confirmed from the DNA. TRBV21-1 is a pseudogene segment. The CDR3 is 13 amino acids. CDR3 DNA sequence: TGTGCCAGCAAAACAGGGGTAGAGAATGAGCAGTTCTTC. Protein product: CASKTGVENEQFF.

V usage is TRBV9 and J usage is TRBJ1-6; TRBD1 is a possible D gene (6 bases). V was clipped by 3 bases and J by 13 bases, with 14 bases between them. The length of the CDR3 is 13 residues. From germline, CDR1 is SGDLS and CDR2 YYNGEE. In DNA form, the CDR3 reads TGTGCCAGCAGCGCGGGGGCGGTGGAGCCCCTCCACTTT. As protein: CASSAGAVEPLHF.